The TCR beta chain under discussion was sequenced for a study of cytomegalovirus exposure and HLA in healthy donors. This CDR3 contains 12 residues. CDR1 and CDR2 from the germline V gene are MNHEY and SVGAGI. PCR was performed using 60 Vbeta and 13 Jbeta primers. Clones were sequenced by immunoSEQ multiplex PCR, and TCRdb holds only the in-frame ones, with some missing. The data show some 74,000 clones, with 80% seen just once and over 0.95% held by the top ten. Material for sequencing was PBMCs. The V call is TRBV6-5, the J call TRBJ1-1, with D possibly TRBD1 on 6 matching bases. The TCR comes from a male donor in good health and CMV-seronegative. The CDR3 protein is CACGGPVREAFF. The CDR3 DNA sequence: TGTGCTTGCGGGGGGCCCGTCCGTGAAGCTTTCTTT.